This T cell receptor beta chain came from a study of identical twins. This clonotype was observed a handful of times. The CDR3 has 17 residues. V was clipped by 7 bases and J by 7 bases, with 29 bases between them. Germline V gene data show CDR1 as SEHNR and CDR2 as FQNEAQ (reference sequence). TCRdb reprocessed the 5' RACE reads with MiXCR, giving one entry per CDR3 protein. The repertoire holds about 1.7 million distinct CDR3 sequences, more than 30% seen once, with under 0.35% in the top ten. The V and J genes are TRBV7-9 and TRBJ2-7; D is undetermined. The clonotype comes from a newborn girl in good health. Sequencing used cord blood. In nucleotides, the CDR3 is TGTGCCAGCAACTCTCCTTCCTCGCCCACTCTAAACAATGAGCAGTACTTC. Translating it yields CASNSPSSPTLNNEQYF.